One and the same sample provided the 2 T cell receptor beta chains below, sequenced in a study of memory CD4+ T cells and cytomegalovirus serostatus. Some clones are missing from TCRdb's copy, which holds only in-frame ones; the method was immunoSEQ multiplex PCR. Of about 96,000 clones in the sample, about 80% were seen once. The sort gate was single viable CD3+CD4+CD8-CD45RO+ cells for memory CD4+ T cells. The material sequenced was memory CD4+ T cells from blood. The receptors were sampled from an adult in good health and CMV-seropositive.

This clone showed up just a few times. The gene calls are TRBV28 and TRBJ2-3, with TRBD2 matching 7 bases. This CDR3 comprises 16 residues. J was trimmed by 2 bases and V by 7 bases; bases with no gene match: 12. Germline CDR1 and CDR2: MDHEN and SYDVKM. The CDR3 region has the DNA TGTGCCAGCACCCAACCGGGGGGACCTTACACAGATACGCAGTATTTT. Translating gives CASTQPGGPYTDTQYF.

This sequence joins TRBV19 and TRBJ2-7; 14 bases match TRBD2. Germline assignment: CDR1 LNHDA and CDR2 SQIVND (reference sequence). CDR3 length: 14 residues. The ends lost 4 bases at V and 6 bases at J; junction bases unmatched: 2. CDR3 DNA: TGTGCCAGTAGTAGGACTAGCGGGAGGACCGAGCAGTACTTC. It specifies CASSRTSGRTEQYF.